This T cell receptor beta chain was obtained from a study of T cell responses to AZD1222 COVID-19 vaccine. CDR1 is MNHNS, CDR2 SASEGT, per germline. The CDR3 contains 16 residues. Trimming left V 1 base short and J 7 bases short, with 14 bases between. This clone appeared once. The protocol was immunoSEQ multiplex PCR, while the TCRdb copy is restricted to in-frame clones and leaves out a portion. The sample includes about 160,000 clones, over 75% of them seen just once. The material sequenced was peripheral blood, taken 28 days after the second AZD1222 dose. The sequence derives from an adult who received the AZD1222 COVID-19 vaccine. The rearrangement uses TRBV6-1 and TRBJ1-6; D gene ambiguous. The CDR3 coding sequence is TGTGCCAGCAGTGAAGGGAGGTCCCCTCCAAATTCACCCCTCCACTTT. Translated: CASSEGRSPPNSPLHF.